A selection of T cell receptor beta chains follows, all from one sample in a study of T cell repertoires in cytomegalovirus infection. TCRdb recomputed calls from the reads with MiXCR, one row per CDR3 protein. The table includes some 390,000 distinct CDR3 sequences, around 18% detected once. The sequenced material came from PBMCs. The receptors derive from a human donor in good health (CMV status not recorded). Some clones in this sample may be carry-over from other donors' samples. Each CDR3 is given with its conserved first and last residue. The D gene is left open where the match is weak. Clone size is shown for a subset of rows, as once, few, many or a class of expanded clone.

CDR3aa: CVTSRDDPETQYF
CDR3nt: TGTGTCACCAGCAGAGATGACCCAGAGACCCAGTACTTC
j_gene: TRBJ2-5
d_gene: NA
abundance: NA
v_gene: TRBV15

CDR3aa: CASSQEVRLDSYSNQPQHF
CDR3nt: TGTGCCAGCAGCCAAGAGGTCAGATTAGACTCTTATAGCAATCAGCCCCAGCATTTT
j_gene: TRBJ1-5
d_gene: NA
abundance: NA
v_gene: TRBV4-2

CDR3aa: CASLGGPTYEQYF
CDR3nt: TGTGCCAGCTTAGGAGGGCCAACCTACGAGCAGTACTTC
j_gene: TRBJ2-7
d_gene: NA
abundance: many
v_gene: TRBV7-8

CDR3aa: CASSLEHSPLHF
CDR3nt: TGTGCCAGCAGTCTTGAGCATTCACCCCTCCACTTT
j_gene: TRBJ1-6
d_gene: NA
abundance: few
v_gene: TRBV25-1

CDR3aa: CASSPRQPRGTEAFF
CDR3nt: TGTGCCAGCAGCCCCCGACAGCCACGGGGCACTGAAGCTTTCTTT
j_gene: TRBJ1-1
d_gene: NA
abundance: many
v_gene: TRBV7-2

CDR3aa: CSAATSLVSTDTQYF
CDR3nt: TGCAGTGCTGCGACTAGCCTTGTTAGCACAGATACGCAGTATTTT
j_gene: TRBJ2-3
d_gene: TRBD2
abundance: few
v_gene: TRBV20-1

CDR3aa: CASSTTSSEQYF
CDR3nt: TGTGCCAGCAGTACAACTAGCAGTGAGCAGTACTTC
j_gene: TRBJ2-7
d_gene: NA
abundance: NA
v_gene: TRBV12-3/TRBV12-4

CDR3aa: CSATRDSGSGYTF
CDR3nt: TGCAGTGCTACCAGGGACAGCGGTAGTGGCTACACCTTC
j_gene: TRBJ1-2
d_gene: TRBD1
abundance: few
v_gene: TRBV20-1

CDR3aa: CASSLRGSTNYEQYF
CDR3nt: TGTGCCAGCAGCTTACGCGGGAGCACGAATTACGAGCAGTACTTC
j_gene: TRBJ2-7
d_gene: TRBD2
abundance: many
v_gene: TRBV7-9

CDR3aa: CASSRNQGGYGYTF
CDR3nt: TGTGCCAGCAGTCGAAACCAGGGGGGATATGGCTACACCTTC
j_gene: TRBJ1-2
d_gene: TRBD1
abundance: few
v_gene: TRBV12-3/TRBV12-4

CDR3aa: CAWSLTLDYPGYTDTQYF
CDR3nt: TGTGCCTGGAGTCTCACACTGGACTACCCCGGGTATACAGATACGCAGTATTTT
j_gene: TRBJ2-3
d_gene: NA
abundance: few
v_gene: TRBV30

CDR3aa: CSALQEARYNEQFF
CDR3nt: TGCAGTGCTTTACAGGAGGCAAGGTACAATGAGCAGTTCTTC
j_gene: TRBJ2-1
d_gene: NA
abundance: NA
v_gene: TRBV20-1

CDR3aa: CASRPGTGNTEAFF
CDR3nt: TGTGCCAGCAGACCAGGGACCGGGAACACTGAAGCTTTCTTT
j_gene: TRBJ1-1
d_gene: NA
abundance: once
v_gene: TRBV7-9

CDR3aa: CASSFSGRRFF
CDR3nt: TGTGCCAGCAGTTTCTCGGGGCGGCGGTTCTTC
j_gene: TRBJ2-1
d_gene: NA
abundance: NA
v_gene: TRBV12-3/TRBV12-4